Each of the 10 T cell receptor beta chains below was sequenced from the same sample in a study of PD-L1 blockade in urothelial cancer. TCRdb keeps only in-frame clones here, not all; method: immunoSEQ multiplex PCR. The data show around 40,000 clones, more than 85% seen once. The sample was PBMCs, taken around atezolizumab (anti-PD-L1) treatment. The origin of the receptors is a man aged 55 to 70 with urothelial cancer.

The chain links TRBV28 to TRBJ2-2; TRBD2 aligns across 7 bases. V lost 3 bases to trimming and J lost 6 bases; unmatched junction nucleotides: 10. The CDR3 extends over 16 amino acids. The germline gives CDR1 MDHEN, CDR2 SYDVKM. In DNA, the CDR3 is TGTGCCAGCAGTTTTGCGGGAGAGGGCCCCGCCGGGGAGCTGTTTTTT. Residues: CASSFAGEGPAGELFF. The full variable domain, rest sourced from reference TRBV28 and TRBJ2-2, is DVKVTQSSRYLVKRTGEKVFLECVQDMDHENMFWYRQDPGLGLRLIYFSYDVKMKEKGDIPEGYSVSREKKERFSLILESASTNQTSMYLCASSFAGEGPAGELFFGEGSRLTVL.

V gene TRBV2 combines with J gene TRBJ2-1, with 12 bases matching TRBD2. The V gene's germline CDR1 is SNHLY and CDR2 FYNNEI. CDR3 length: 16 residues. Losses at the gene ends were 6 bases for V and 3 bases for J; bases not matched to a gene: 6. In DNA, the CDR3 is TGTGCCAGCAGGAGACTAGCGGGGGCCGTCTACAATGAGCAGTTCTTC. Translating it yields CASRRLAGAVYNEQFF.

This clone was counted a single time. The germline gene is not matched at one end of the junction; a read error may be the cause. The chain joins TRBV7-2 to TRBJ1-2, with TRBD1 as a possible D gene (6 bases). The CDR3 consists of 12 residues. Germline V gene lookup returns CDR1 SGHTA and CDR2 FQGNSA. CDR3 amino acids: CASSLWGGQGEF. Here the CDR3 DNA reads TGTGCCAGCAGCTTGTGGGGGGGGCAGGGCGAATTC.

The chain couples TRBV28 to TRBJ2-7; no definite D call. Germline V lookup: CDR1 MDHEN, CDR2 SYDVKM. V lost 3 bases and J lost 0, with 9 bases in between. This CDR3 region has 14 residues. For the CDR3, the DNA is TGTGCCAGCAGTTTTGGCAGGTCCTCCTACGAGCAGTACTTC. Its translation: CASSFGRSSYEQYF.

This clone was observed a single time. The V and J genes are TRBV9 and TRBJ2-5, with TRBD1 identical over 9 bases. CDR3 length: 15 amino acids. Trimming removed 0 bases from V and 5 bases from J; junction bases left unmatched: 5. Germline V lookup: CDR1 SGDLS, CDR2 YYNGEE. CDR3 in DNA: TGTGCCAGCAGCGTAGGGACAGGGGAGGTGGAGACCCAGTACTTC. It translates to CASSVGTGEVETQYF.

The chain recombines TRBV11-3 with TRBJ1-6; no definite D call. This CDR3 spans 13 amino acids. The germline CDR1 and CDR2 sequences are SGHNT and YENEEA. V dropped 8 bases and J dropped 6 bases, with 11 bases sitting between them. The CDR3 reads CASQRAGNSPLHF. For the CDR3, the DNA is TGTGCCAGCCAGAGGGCCGGTAATTCACCCCTCCACTTT.

The CDR3, as DNA: TGTGCCAGCAGTTACGACGAGACAGGGCTTGGCTACACCTTC. Encoded protein: CASSYDETGLGYTF. The genes are TRBV6-5 and TRBJ1-2, with TRBD1 matching 7 bases. The CDR3 length is 14 residues. V lost 2 bases to trimming and J lost 7 bases; unmatched junction nucleotides: 7. CDR1 is MNHEY and CDR2 is SVGAGI in the germline V gene.

This chain uses TRBV4-2 with TRBJ2-3; 10 nucleotides line up with TRBD2. After removal of 2 bases from V and 5 bases from J, the junction contained 7 bases not matched to a gene. The CDR3 extends over 16 amino acids. CDR1 is LGHNA, CDR2 YNFKEQ, per germline. The CDR3: CASSQLRTSGGDTQYF. CDR3 nucleotides: TGTGCCAGCAGCCAACTTAGGACTAGCGGCGGAGATACGCAGTATTTT.

The chain employs TRBV6-5 and TRBJ1-4, with a weak D call TRBD1 (6 bases). From germline, CDR1 is MNHEY and CDR2 SVGAGI. The CDR3 has 14 residues. The germline V and J ends were trimmed by 6 bases and 4 bases, with 12 bases remaining between them. CDR3 protein: CASSLDSVNEKLFF. CDR3 nucleotide sequence: TGTGCCAGCAGCTTGGACAGCGTTAATGAAAAACTGTTTTTT.

This chain joins TRBV9 and TRBJ2-7, with D unresolved. V was cut by 0 bases and J by 12 bases, with 13 bases left in between. The germline V gene has CDR1 SGDLS and CDR2 YYNGEE. The length of the CDR3 is 12 residues. The CDR3 here is CASSVENGRMYF. DNA for the CDR3: TGTGCCAGCAGCGTAGAGAACGGCAGGATGTACTTC.